A single sample is the source of the 14 T cell receptor beta chains below, sequenced in a study of tumor-infiltrating lymphocytes in primary liver carcinoma (dated by TCRdb to about 2017). Blood RNA was extracted from unsorted whole blood using TRIzol reagent, and germline DNA was obtained with the DNeasy Blood & Tissue kit. For sequencing, an Illumina HiSeq 2500 was employed. Starting from about 500 ng total RNA, TCRbeta-specific cDNA was produced by reverse transcription with a constant-region primer and ProtoScript II reverse transcriptase. Three nested multiplex PCR rounds, following a slightly modified ARM-PCR procedure, were used to build the TCRbeta libraries. The first two PCR rounds used multiplex TRBV1-TRBV30 forward primers with a Cbeta reverse primer, each for approximately 11 cycles. Using fastp trimming at Q25 and MiXCR clonotype assembly, TCRdb reanalyzed the public sequencing data and kept in-frame beta chains. Rows with one shared CDR3 protein collapse into an entry with the most common genes and DNA. This sample comprises approximately 330,000 distinct CDR3 sequences, approximately 64% of them detected only once. The ten largest make up 5.5% to 7% of the sample.

Sequencing was done on a sample of peripheral blood. Source of these receptors: a man aged 40-55 years with primary liver carcinoma and hepatitis B virus infection.

This clonotype was counted at least ten times. This chain connects TRBV6-1 to TRBJ2-1; tentative D call: TRBD2 (6 bases). The CDR3 is 16 amino acids. The germline V and J ends were trimmed by 1 base and 0 bases, with 10 bases remaining between them. The germline CDR1 and CDR2 sequences are MNHNS and SASEGT. The CDR3 nucleotides read TGTGCCAGCAGTGAAGAGGTAGCGGACTCCTACAATGAGCAGTTCTTC. Protein product: CASSEEVADSYNEQFF.

The chain has TRBV11-2 and TRBJ2-2; D perhaps matches TRBD1 (5 bases). The CDR3 is made up of 15 amino acids. Germline values: CDR1 SGHAT, CDR2 FQNNGV. V lost 2 bases to trimming and J lost 11 bases, with 18 bases between them. The CDR3 sequence is CASSLQGVGTDELFF. CDR3 nucleotides: TGTGCCAGCAGCTTACAGGGCGTTGGCACAGATGAGCTGTTTTTT.

This clonotype came up many times. V is TRBV6-5 and J is TRBJ2-1; 8 bases map to TRBD1. The J segment lost 3 bases and the V segment lost 6 bases, leaving 7 bases of the junction unmatched. Looked up from germline, CDR1 is MNHEY and CDR2 is SVGAGI. There are 15 residues in the CDR3. The CDR3 coding sequence is TGTGCCAGCAGACAGGGACAGGCCCTCTACAATGAGCAGTTCTTC. Encoded protein: CASRQGQALYNEQFF.

Remarks on this clonotype: This may stem from a read error, because a much larger clone lies one nucleotide away. The chain couples TRBV10-2 to TRBJ2-5, with TRBD1 matching over 8 bases. The CDR3 spans 12 residues. CDR1 WSHSY and CDR2 SAAADI come from the germline V gene. CDR3 sequence reads: CTSKTGGETQYF. CDR3 coding DNA: TGCACCAGCAAAACAGGGGGAGAGACCCAGTACTTC.

This clonotype was counted many times. The chain employs TRBV6-1 and TRBJ2-7; D call uncertain. This CDR3 spans 13 amino acids. V lost 4 bases to trimming and J lost 1 base, with 8 bases between them. Germline V lookup: CDR1 MNHNS, CDR2 SASEGT. For the CDR3, the DNA is TGTGCCAGCAGTGTTGGAGAGTCCTACGAGCAGTACTTC. This sequence encodes CASSVGESYEQYF.

Concerning this clonotype: Compared with germline, one end of the junction differs, possibly owing to a read error. The J gene is TRBJ1-3, the V gene TRBV12-3 or TRBV12-4; D possibly corresponds to TRBD1 (5 bases). The CDR3 is 16 residues long. The CDR3 bases are TGTGCCAGCAGTTTTGGGGGGGAGGGAAGTGGAAACAGCATATATTTT. Residues: CASSFGGEGSGNSIYF.

There are a few counts of this clonotype. The junction departs from germline at one end; a sequencing error may be responsible. The CDR3 region is CAWSLSAGKYNEQFF. CDR3 sequence (DNA): TGTGCCTGGAGTTTATCAGCGGGAAAATACAACGAGCAGTTCTTC. V and J are TRBV30 and TRBJ2-1, with 7 nucleotides matching TRBD2. There are 15 residues in the CDR3. Germline assignment: CDR1 GTSNPN and CDR2 SVGIG (reference sequence).

Many counts were recorded for this clonotype. CDR3 in DNA: TGTGCCAGCAGCCGGGACAGGGAAGAGACCCAGTACTTC. Protein product: CASSRDREETQYF. The J gene is TRBJ2-5, the V gene TRBV6-2 or TRBV6-3, with 9 positions matching TRBD1. The CDR3 runs to 13 residues. Trimming took 6 bases from V and 3 from J; bases not matched to a gene: 2. The germline V gene has CDR1 MNHEY and CDR2 SVGEGT.

A word on this clonotype: As the CDR3 is not closed by the conserved phenylalanine or tryptophan, this likely results from a read error. This chain connects TRBV5-4 to TRBJ2-5; D assignment may be TRBD1 or TRBD2 (5 bases each). The V and J ends lost 4 bases and 1 base respectively, with 14 bases between them. The germline gives CDR1 SGHNT, CDR2 YYREEE (reference sequence). This CDR3 contains 15 residues. The CDR3 region has the DNA TGTGCCAGCAGCAACGATCCGGGACCCCAAGAGACCCAGTACTCC. This sequence encodes CASSNDPGPQETQYS.

As for this clonotype: One base away lies a much larger clone, so this may be a sequencing read error. This chain uses TRBV4-1 with TRBJ1-1; no clear D gene. Germline CDR1 is MGHRA and CDR2 is YSYEKL. CDR3 length: 14 amino acids. Written as DNA, the CDR3 is TGCGCCGGCAGCCAAGATTTGAGGAACACTGAAGCTTTCTTT. It translates to CAGSQDLRNTEAFF.

With regard to this clonotype: A much larger clone lies a single base off, so this may be a read error. The chain links TRBV29-1 to TRBJ2-5, with a weak D call TRBD1 (6 bases). The CDR3 totals 14 residues. Germline V gives CDR1 SQVTM, CDR2 ANQGSEA. Here the CDR3 reads CSVEIRTAQETRYF. The CDR3 region has the DNA TGCAGCGTTGAAATACGGACAGCCCAAGAGACCCGGTACTTC. Based on the CDR3 plus reference TRBV29-1 and TRBJ2-5, the full variable domain is SAVISQKPSRDICQRGTSLTIQCQVDSQVTMMFWYRQQPGQSLTLIATANQGSEATYESGFVIDKFPISRPNLTFSTLTVSNMSPEDSSIYLCSVEIRTAQETRYFGPGTRLLVL.

A word on this clonotype: A junction end diverges from the germline sequence, so it may reflect a read error. The chain joins TRBV14 to TRBJ2-1, with TRBD2 matching 12 bases. The germline gives CDR1 SGHDN, CDR2 FVKESK. This CDR3 is built from 15 residues. CDR3 residues: CASSPTSGSYNEKFF. The CDR3 coding sequence is TGTGCCAGCAGCCCGACTAGCGGGAGCTACAATGAGAAGTTCTTC.

This clonotype was seen many times. The gene calls are TRBV6-5 and TRBJ2-1; 7 bases line up with TRBD2. V trimming: 6 bases; J trimming: 0 bases; junction bases outside the gene matches: 11. This CDR3 is built from 17 residues. Germline V CDR1 and CDR2: MNHEY, SVGAGI. The CDR3 reads CASSLRAGGSSYNEQFF. The CDR3 nucleotides read TGTGCCAGCAGCCTAAGGGCCGGGGGGAGCTCCTACAATGAGCAGTTCTTC.

CDR3 residues: CASSFIIGKETQYF. The CDR3 DNA follows: TGTGCCAGCAGCTTTATCATAGGCAAAGAGACCCAGTACTTC. V usage is TRBV7-9 and J usage is TRBJ2-5; no clear D. Trimming shortened V by 3 bases and J by 3 bases, and 11 bases separated the two germline ends. The CDR3 is made up of 14 amino acids. Germline V lookup: CDR1 SEHNR, CDR2 FQNEAQ (reference sequence).